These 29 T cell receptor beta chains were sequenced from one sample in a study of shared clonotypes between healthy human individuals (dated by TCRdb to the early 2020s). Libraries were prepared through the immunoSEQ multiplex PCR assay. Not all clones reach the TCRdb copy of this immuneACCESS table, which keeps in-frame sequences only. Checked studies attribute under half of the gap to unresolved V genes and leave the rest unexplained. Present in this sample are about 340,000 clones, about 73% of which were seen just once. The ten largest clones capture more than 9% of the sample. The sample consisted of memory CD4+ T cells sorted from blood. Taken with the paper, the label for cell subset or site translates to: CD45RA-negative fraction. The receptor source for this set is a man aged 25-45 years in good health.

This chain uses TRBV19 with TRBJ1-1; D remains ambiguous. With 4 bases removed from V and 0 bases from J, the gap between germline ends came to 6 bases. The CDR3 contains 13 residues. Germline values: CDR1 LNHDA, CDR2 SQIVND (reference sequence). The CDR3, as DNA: TGTGCCAGTAGTACAGCAATGAACACTGAAGCTTTCTTT. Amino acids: CASSTAMNTEAFF.

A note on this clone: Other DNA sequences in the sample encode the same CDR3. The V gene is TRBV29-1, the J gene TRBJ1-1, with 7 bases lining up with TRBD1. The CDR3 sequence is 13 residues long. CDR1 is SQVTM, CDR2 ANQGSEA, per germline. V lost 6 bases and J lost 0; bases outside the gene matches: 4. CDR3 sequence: CSVKDRVNTEAFF. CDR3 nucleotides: TGCAGCGTAAAAGACAGGGTGAACACTGAAGCTTTCTTT.

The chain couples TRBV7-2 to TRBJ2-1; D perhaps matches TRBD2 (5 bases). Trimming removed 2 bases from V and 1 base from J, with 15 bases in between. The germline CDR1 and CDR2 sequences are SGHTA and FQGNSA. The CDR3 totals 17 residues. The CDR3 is CASSLTLRGLSYNEQFF. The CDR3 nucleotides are TGTGCCAGCAGCTTAACTCTCCGCGGGTTATCCTACAATGAGCAGTTCTTC.

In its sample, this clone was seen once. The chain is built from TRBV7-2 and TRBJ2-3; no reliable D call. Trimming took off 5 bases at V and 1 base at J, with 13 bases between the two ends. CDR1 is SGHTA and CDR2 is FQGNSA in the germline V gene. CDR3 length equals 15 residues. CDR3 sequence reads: CASSRDIAGTDTQYF. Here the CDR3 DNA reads TGTGCCAGCAGCCGCGACATCGCTGGCACAGATACGCAGTATTTT.

The CDR3 nucleotides read TGTGCCAGCAGCCAAGTCAAGTCTAGCGGAGAGACCCAGTACTTC. Its translation: CASSQVKSSGETQYF. The chain couples TRBV4-2 to TRBJ2-5; 7 positions match TRBD2. This CDR3 spans 15 amino acids. Germline V gene data show CDR1 as LGHNA and CDR2 as YNFKEQ. The J segment lost 4 bases and the V segment lost 1 base, leaving 6 bases of the junction unmatched.

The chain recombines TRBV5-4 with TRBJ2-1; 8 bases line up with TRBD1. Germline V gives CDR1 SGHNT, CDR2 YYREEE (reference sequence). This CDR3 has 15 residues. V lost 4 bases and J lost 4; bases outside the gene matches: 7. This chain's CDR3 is CASSAQTGEYNEQFF. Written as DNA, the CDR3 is TGTGCCAGCAGCGCCCAGACAGGGGAATACAATGAGCAGTTCTTC.

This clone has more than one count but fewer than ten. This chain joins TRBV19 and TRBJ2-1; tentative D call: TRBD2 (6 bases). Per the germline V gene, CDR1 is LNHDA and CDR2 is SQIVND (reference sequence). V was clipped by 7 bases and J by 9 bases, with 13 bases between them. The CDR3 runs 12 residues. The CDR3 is CASIVGLSEQFF. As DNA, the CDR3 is TGTGCCAGTATCGTAGGACTAAGTGAGCAGTTCTTC. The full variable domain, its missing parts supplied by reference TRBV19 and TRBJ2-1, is DGGITQSPKYLFRKEGQNVTLSCEQNLNHDAMYWYRQDPGQGLRLIYYSQIVNDFQKGDIAEGYSVSREKKESFPLTVTSAQKNPTAFYLCASIVGLSEQFFGPGTRLTVL.

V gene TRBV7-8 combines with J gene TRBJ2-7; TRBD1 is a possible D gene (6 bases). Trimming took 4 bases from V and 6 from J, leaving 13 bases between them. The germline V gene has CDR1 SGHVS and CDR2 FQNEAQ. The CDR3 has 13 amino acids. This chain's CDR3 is CASSSGQSGEQYF. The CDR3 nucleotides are TGTGCCAGCAGCTCAGGACAGTCGGGCGAGCAGTACTTC.

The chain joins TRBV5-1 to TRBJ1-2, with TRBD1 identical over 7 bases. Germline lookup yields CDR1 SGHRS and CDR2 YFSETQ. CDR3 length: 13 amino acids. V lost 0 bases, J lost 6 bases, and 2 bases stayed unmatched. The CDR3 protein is CASSLGQGDGYTF. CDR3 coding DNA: TGCGCCAGCAGCTTGGGACAGGGAGATGGCTACACCTTC. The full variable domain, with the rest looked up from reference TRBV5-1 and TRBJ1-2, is KAGVTQTPRYLIKTRGQQVTLSCSPISGHRSVSWYQQTPGQGLQFLFEYFSETQRNKGNFPGRFSGRQFSNSRSEMNVSTLELGDSALYLCASSLGQGDGYTFGSGTRLTVV.

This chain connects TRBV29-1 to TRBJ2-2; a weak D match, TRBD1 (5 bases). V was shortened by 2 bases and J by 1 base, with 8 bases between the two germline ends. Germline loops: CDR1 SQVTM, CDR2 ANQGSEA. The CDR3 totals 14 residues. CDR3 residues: CSVERGLNTGELFF. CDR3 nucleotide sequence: TGCAGCGTTGAAAGGGGCCTGAACACCGGGGAGCTGTTTTTT.

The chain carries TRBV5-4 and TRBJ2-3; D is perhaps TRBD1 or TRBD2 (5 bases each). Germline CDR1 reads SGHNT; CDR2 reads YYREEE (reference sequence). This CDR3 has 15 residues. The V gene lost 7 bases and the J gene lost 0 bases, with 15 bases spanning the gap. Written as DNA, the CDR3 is TGTGCCAGCGGAACTAGGGACCGAAGCACAGATACGCAGTATTTT. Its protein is CASGTRDRSTDTQYF.

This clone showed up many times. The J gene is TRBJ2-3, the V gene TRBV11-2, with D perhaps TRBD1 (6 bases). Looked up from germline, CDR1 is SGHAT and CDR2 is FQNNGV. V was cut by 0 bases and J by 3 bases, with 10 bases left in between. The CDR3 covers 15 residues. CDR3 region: CASSLEGAGTDTQYF. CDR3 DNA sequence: TGTGCCAGCAGCTTAGAGGGGGCGGGTACAGATACGCAGTATTTT.

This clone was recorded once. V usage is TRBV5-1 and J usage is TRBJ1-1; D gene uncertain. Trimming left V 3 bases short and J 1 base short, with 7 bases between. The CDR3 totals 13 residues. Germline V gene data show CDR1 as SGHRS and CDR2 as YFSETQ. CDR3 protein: CASSSLGNTEAFF. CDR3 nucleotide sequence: TGCGCCAGCAGCTCTTTAGGGAACACTGAAGCTTTCTTT.

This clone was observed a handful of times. CDR3 in amino acids: CASSVYSSGSNEQFF. CDR3 coding DNA: TGTGCCAGCAGCGTTTATTCTAGCGGGTCCAATGAGCAGTTCTTC. The chain carries TRBV9 and TRBJ2-1, with 8 bases identical to TRBD2. The CDR3 contains 15 residues. The V segment lost 2 bases and the J segment 6 bases; nucleotides outside the gene matches: 7. From germline, CDR1 is SGDLS and CDR2 YYNGEE. Based on the CDR3 plus reference TRBV9 and TRBJ2-1, the full variable domain is DSGVTQTPKHLITATGQRVTLRCSPRSGDLSVYWYQQSLDQGLQFLIQYYNGEERAKGNILERFSAQQFPDLHSELNLSSLELGDSALYFCASSVYSSGSNEQFFGPGTRLTVL.

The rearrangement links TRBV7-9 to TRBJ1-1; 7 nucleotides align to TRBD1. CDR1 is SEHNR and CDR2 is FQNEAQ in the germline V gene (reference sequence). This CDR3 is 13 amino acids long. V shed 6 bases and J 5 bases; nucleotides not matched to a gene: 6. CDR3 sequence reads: CASRPGQLTEAFF. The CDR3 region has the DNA TGTGCCAGCAGGCCGGGACAGCTTACTGAAGCTTTCTTT.

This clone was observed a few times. This CDR3 is CASSLGGGNGYTF. For the CDR3, the DNA is TGTGCCAGCAGCTTAGGAGGGGGGAATGGCTACACCTTC. The genes are TRBV7-9 and TRBJ1-2, with D tentatively TRBD1 (6 bases). The CDR3 spans 13 residues. V shed 1 base and J shed 6 bases, with 9 bases lying between them. The V gene's germline CDR1 is SEHNR and CDR2 FQNEAQ (reference sequence).

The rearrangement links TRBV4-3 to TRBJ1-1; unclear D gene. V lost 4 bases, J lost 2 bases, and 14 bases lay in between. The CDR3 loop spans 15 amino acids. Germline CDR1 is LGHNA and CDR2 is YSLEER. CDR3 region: CASSPSRIRNTEAFF. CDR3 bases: TGCGCCAGCAGCCCATCCAGGATTAGAAACACTGAAGCTTTCTTT.

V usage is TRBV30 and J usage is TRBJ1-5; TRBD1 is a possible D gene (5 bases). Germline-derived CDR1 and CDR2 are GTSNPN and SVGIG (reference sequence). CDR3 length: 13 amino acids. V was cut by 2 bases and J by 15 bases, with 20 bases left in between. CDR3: CAWSSTPDSSRHF. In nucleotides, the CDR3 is TGTGCCTGGAGTTCGACGCCAGACAGCTCTCGGCATTTT.

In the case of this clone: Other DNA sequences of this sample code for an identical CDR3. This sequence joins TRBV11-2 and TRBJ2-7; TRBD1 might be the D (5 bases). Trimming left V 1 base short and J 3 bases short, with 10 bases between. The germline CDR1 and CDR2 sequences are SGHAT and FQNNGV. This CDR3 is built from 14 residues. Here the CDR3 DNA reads TGTGCCAGCAGCTTAGGCAGGGTGAGCTACGAGCAGTACTTC. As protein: CASSLGRVSYEQYF.

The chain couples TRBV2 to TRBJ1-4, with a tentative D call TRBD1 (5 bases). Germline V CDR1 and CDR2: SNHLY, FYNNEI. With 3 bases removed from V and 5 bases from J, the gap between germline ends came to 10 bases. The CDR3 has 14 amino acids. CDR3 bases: TGTGCCAGCAGTGATAGGGGCGGGAATGAAAAACTGTTTTTT. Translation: CASSDRGGNEKLFF.

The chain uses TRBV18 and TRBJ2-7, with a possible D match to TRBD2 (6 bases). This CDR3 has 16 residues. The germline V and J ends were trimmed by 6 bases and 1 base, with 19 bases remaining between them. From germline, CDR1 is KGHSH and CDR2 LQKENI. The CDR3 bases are TGTGCCAGCTCTCGTGCTGGAGGGGCGCGGTCCTACGAGCAGTACTTC. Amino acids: CASSRAGGARSYEQYF.

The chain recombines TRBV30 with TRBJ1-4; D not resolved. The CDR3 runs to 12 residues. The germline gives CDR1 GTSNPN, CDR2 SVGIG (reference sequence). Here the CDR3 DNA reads TGTAGGTCGAAGGTCACCGGGGAAAAACTGTTTTTT. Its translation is CRSKVTGEKLFF.

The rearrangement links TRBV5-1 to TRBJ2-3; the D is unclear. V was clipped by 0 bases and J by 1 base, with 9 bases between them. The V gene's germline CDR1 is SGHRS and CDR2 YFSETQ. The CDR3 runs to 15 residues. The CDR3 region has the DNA TGCGCCAGCAGCTTGGTAGGTAAAGGCACAGATACGCAGTATTTT. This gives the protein CASSLVGKGTDTQYF.

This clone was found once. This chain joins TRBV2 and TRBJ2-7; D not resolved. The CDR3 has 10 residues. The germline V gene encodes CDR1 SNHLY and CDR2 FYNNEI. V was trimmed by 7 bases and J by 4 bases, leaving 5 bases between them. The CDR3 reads CASTEYEQYF. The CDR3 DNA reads TGTGCCAGCACCGAGTACGAGCAGTACTTC.

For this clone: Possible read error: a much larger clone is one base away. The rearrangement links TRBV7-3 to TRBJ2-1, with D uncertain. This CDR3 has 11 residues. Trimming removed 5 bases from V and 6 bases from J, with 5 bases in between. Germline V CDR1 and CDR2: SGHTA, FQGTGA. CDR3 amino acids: CASSPGNEQFF. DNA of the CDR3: TGTGCCAGCAGCCCCGGCAATGAGCAGTTCTTC.

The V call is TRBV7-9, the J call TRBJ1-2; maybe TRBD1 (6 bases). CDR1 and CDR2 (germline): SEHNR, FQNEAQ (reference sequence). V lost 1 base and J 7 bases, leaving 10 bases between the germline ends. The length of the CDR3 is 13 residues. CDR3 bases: TGTGCCAGCAGCTTAGGGGGGCCGCTTGGCTACACCTTC. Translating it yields CASSLGGPLGYTF.

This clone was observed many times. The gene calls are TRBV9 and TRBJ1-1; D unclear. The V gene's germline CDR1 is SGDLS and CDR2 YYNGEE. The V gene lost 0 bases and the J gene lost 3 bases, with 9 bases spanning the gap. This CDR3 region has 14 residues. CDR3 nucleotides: TGTGCCAGCAGCGTAGACCAAGGCTACACTGAAGCTTTCTTT. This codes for CASSVDQGYTEAFF. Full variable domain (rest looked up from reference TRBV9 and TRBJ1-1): DSGVTQTPKHLITATGQRVTLRCSPRSGDLSVYWYQQSLDQGLQFLIQYYNGEERAKGNILERFSAQQFPDLHSELNLSSLELGDSALYFCASSVDQGYTEAFFGQGTRLTVV.

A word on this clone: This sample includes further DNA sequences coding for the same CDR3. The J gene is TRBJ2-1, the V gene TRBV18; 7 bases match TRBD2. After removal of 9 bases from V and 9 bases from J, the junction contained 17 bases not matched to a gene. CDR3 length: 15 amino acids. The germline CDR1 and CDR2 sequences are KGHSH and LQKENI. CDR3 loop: CASFQGGRSSGEQFF. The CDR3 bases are TGTGCCAGTTTTCAGGGCGGGAGATCGTCAGGTGAGCAGTTCTTC.

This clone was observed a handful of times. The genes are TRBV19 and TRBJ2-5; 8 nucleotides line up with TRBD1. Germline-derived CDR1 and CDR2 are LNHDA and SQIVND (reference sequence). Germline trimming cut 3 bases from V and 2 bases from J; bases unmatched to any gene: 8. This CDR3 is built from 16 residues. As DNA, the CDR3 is TGTGCCAGTAGTATCTCGACAGGGGTAGGGCAAGAGACCCAGTACTTC. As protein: CASSISTGVGQETQYF.